Each of the 20 T cell receptor beta chains below was sequenced from the same sample in a study of blood T cell repertoires in COVID-19. Only in-frame clones appear in the TCRdb table, and some are missing; sequencing was by immunoSEQ multiplex PCR. The table shows roughly 100,000 clones, with about four fifths occurring only once. The sequenced material came from peripheral blood. These TCRs come from a man in his 70s with active or convalescent COVID-19.

This sequence joins TRBV18 and TRBJ2-3; 7 positions agree with TRBD2. CDR3 size: 16 residues. Trimming cost V 1 base and J 3 bases; bases outside gene matches: 7. Germline V gene sequence: CDR1 KGHSH, CDR2 LQKENI. The CDR3 sequence: CASSPRVDGGTDTQYF. The CDR3 nucleotides read TGTGCCAGCTCACCACGGGTTGACGGGGGGACAGATACGCAGTATTTT. Together with reference TRBV18 and TRBJ2-3, the CDR3 gives the full variable domain: NAGVMQNPRHLVRRRGQEARLRCSPMKGHSHVYWYRQLPEEGLKFMVYLQKENIIDESGMPKERFSAEFPKEGPSILRIQQVVRGDSAAYFCASSPRVDGGTDTQYFGPGTRLTVL.

The V and J genes are TRBV5-1 and TRBJ2-1; D not certain. There are 13 residues in the CDR3. Germline values: CDR1 SGHRS, CDR2 YFSETQ. Trimming left V 4 bases short and J 4 bases short, with 9 bases between. The CDR3 region is CASSEWSYNEQFF. The CDR3 nucleotides read TGCGCCAGCAGCGAATGGAGTTACAATGAGCAGTTCTTC.

The gene calls are TRBV7-9 and TRBJ1-2; D remains ambiguous. Looked up from germline, CDR1 is SEHNR and CDR2 is FQNEAQ (reference sequence). The V and J ends lost 1 base and 4 bases respectively, with 13 bases between them. The CDR3 loop spans 15 amino acids. This CDR3 reads CASSLGPTAIYGYTF. In nucleotides, the CDR3 is TGTGCCAGCAGCTTAGGGCCGACTGCAATCTATGGCTACACCTTC.

This clone was picked up one time. The V call is TRBV2, the J call TRBJ1-4; no clear D gene. The CDR3 runs 11 residues. V lost 3 bases and J 12 bases, leaving 8 bases between the germline ends. CDR1 is SNHLY, CDR2 FYNNEI, per germline. The CDR3 DNA reads as TGTGCCAGCAGTGAGGCGGAGGAACTGTTTTTT. Translating gives CASSEAEELFF.

The V gene is TRBV11-2, the J gene TRBJ2-7, with 9 nucleotides matching TRBD2. V gave up 0 bases and J gave up 3 bases; unmatched junction bases: 3. The CDR3 covers 15 residues. Germline V gives CDR1 SGHAT, CDR2 FQNNGV. For the CDR3, the DNA is TGTGCCAGCAGCTTAGAGCGCGGGGGGGTCTACGAGCAGTACTTC. Translated, it gives CASSLERGGVYEQYF.

This clone has just a few counts. V gene TRBV11-2 combines with J gene TRBJ1-4, with 8 bases fitting TRBD1. The CDR3 runs to 14 residues. Trimming took 3 bases from V and 4 from J; bases not matched to a gene: 1. Germline values: CDR1 SGHAT, CDR2 FQNNGV. The CDR3 region has the DNA TGTGCCAGCAGCTTCACAGGGGGTAATGAAAAACTGTTTTTT. Its translation is CASSFTGGNEKLFF.

J is TRBJ1-4 and V is TRBV10-3; D not certain. The length of the CDR3 is 10 residues. Trimming pared 10 bases from V and 4 bases from J, leaving 4 bases between. Per the germline V gene, CDR1 is ENHRY and CDR2 is SYGVKD. The CDR3: CATYNEKLFF. CDR3 bases: TGTGCCACGTATAATGAAAAACTGTTTTTT.

This clone was seen a handful of times. This chain uses TRBV2 with TRBJ2-7, with D possibly being TRBD1 (5 bases). Trimming removed 6 bases from V and 0 bases from J, with 12 bases in between. Germline lookup yields CDR1 SNHLY and CDR2 FYNNEI. The CDR3 extends over 14 amino acids. CDR3 nucleotides: TGTGCCAGCAGACAGGACGGAAGCTCCTACGAGCAGTACTTC. Its translation is CASRQDGSSYEQYF.

The gene calls are TRBV6-5 and TRBJ2-1, with 9 bases identical to TRBD1. This CDR3 spans 15 amino acids. The V gene end was trimmed by 7 bases and the J gene end by 2 bases; junction bases not matched to a gene: 6. Germline CDR1 and CDR2: MNHEY and SVGAGI. The CDR3 region is CASNPTGGPYNEQFF. Written as DNA, the CDR3 is TGTGCCAGCAACCCGACAGGGGGGCCCTACAATGAGCAGTTCTTC.

V and J are TRBV7-2 and TRBJ1-2; 9 nucleotides align to TRBD1. V shed 10 bases, J shed 7 bases, and the junction held 13 bases outside the gene matches. The CDR3 is 14 residues long. Per the germline V gene, CDR1 is SGHTA and CDR2 is FQGNSA. CDR3 DNA: TGTGCCACCCGCTCCGGGACAGGGCGATTTGGCTACACCTTC. Translating gives CATRSGTGRFGYTF.

The V call is TRBV29-1, the J call TRBJ1-4; D is ambiguous. V lost 7 bases and J lost 6, with 12 bases in between. Germline CDR1 and CDR2: SQVTM and ANQGSEA. The CDR3 loop spans 12 amino acids. For the CDR3, the DNA is TGCAGCGGGGCCGGACTGGATGAAAAACTGTTTTTT. This encodes CSGAGLDEKLFF.

This chain joins TRBV6-5 and TRBJ1-3; 8 bases are shared with TRBD1. The V gene end was trimmed by 2 bases and the J gene end by 7 bases; junction bases not matched to a gene: 10. The CDR3 length is 16 residues. The V gene's germline CDR1 is MNHEY and CDR2 SVGAGI. The CDR3: CASSYGVTGVGNTIYF. CDR3 nucleotides: TGTGCCAGCAGTTACGGGGTGACAGGGGTCGGTAACACCATATATTTT.

The chain uses TRBV3-1 (or the pseudogene TRBV3-2) and TRBJ1-5; D is perhaps TRBD1 (5 bases). V was pared by 4 bases and J by 2 bases, with 12 bases between. The CDR3 has 15 residues. The germline gives CDR1 LGHDT, CDR2 YNNKEL (reference sequence). CDR3 sequence: CASSRQGDGNQPQHF. The CDR3 nucleotides are TGTGCCAGCAGCCGTCAGGGTGATGGCAATCAGCCCCAGCATTTT.

This clone appeared a single time. The J gene is TRBJ2-2, the V gene TRBV28, with D perhaps matching TRBD1 (5 bases). The CDR3 contains 16 residues. Trimming took off 7 bases at V and 2 bases at J, with 17 bases between the two ends. Germline V lookup: CDR1 MDHEN, CDR2 SYDVKM. The CDR3 DNA sequence: TGTGCCAGCAACTCCAGGCTGGGGCTAAACACCGGGGAGCTGTTTTTT. Protein sequence: CASNSRLGLNTGELFF.

The chain is built from TRBV5-4 and TRBJ1-1; no definite D call. This CDR3 has 15 amino acids. The V and J ends lost 3 bases and 0 bases respectively, with 12 bases between them. Germline V lookup: CDR1 SGHNT, CDR2 YYREEE (reference sequence). DNA for the CDR3: TGTGCCAGCAGCTCCAGCGGGCGGGTGAACACTGAAGCTTTCTTT. Translating it yields CASSSSGRVNTEAFF.

The chain employs TRBV5-1 and TRBJ1-1; 7 bases match TRBD1. With 4 bases clipped from V and 1 base from J, the junction kept 4 bases outside the gene matches. CDR1 and CDR2 (germline): SGHRS, YFSETQ. This CDR3 comprises 14 residues. In nucleotides, the CDR3 is TGCGCCAGCAGCATTGGGACAGAGAACACTGAAGCTTTCTTT. Amino acid sequence: CASSIGTENTEAFF.

The chain employs TRBV5-4 and TRBJ2-3; D is perhaps TRBD2 (5 bases). The germline gives CDR1 SGHNT, CDR2 YYREEE (reference sequence). CDR3 length: 14 amino acids. Trimming took off 4 bases at V and 1 base at J, with 10 bases between the two ends. In DNA, the CDR3 is TGTGCCAGCAGCCCTTGGACTGGCACAGATACGCAGTATTTT. Encoded protein: CASSPWTGTDTQYF.

This clone was seen a few times. The chain is built from TRBV7-9 and TRBJ2-7, with 9 bases fitting TRBD1. The germline gives CDR1 SEHNR, CDR2 FQNEAQ (reference sequence). The V gene end was trimmed by 3 bases and the J gene end by 3 bases; junction bases not matched to a gene: 9. The CDR3 is 16 amino acids. CDR3 sequence (DNA): TGTGCCAGCAGCTTTTGGGGGGACAGGGCATTCTACGAGCAGTACTTC. Amino acid sequence: CASSFWGDRAFYEQYF. Full variable domain (outside the CDR3, taken from reference TRBV7-9 and TRBJ2-7): DTGVSQNPRHKITKRGQNVTFRCDPISEHNRLYWYRQTLGQGPEFLTYFQNEAQLEKSRLLSDRFSAERPKGSFSTLEIQRTEQGDSAMYLCASSFWGDRAFYEQYFGPGTRLTVT.

V is TRBV5-6 and J is TRBJ2-5; 10 nucleotides agree with TRBD2. Germline V gives CDR1 SGHDT, CDR2 YYEEEE. This CDR3 has 15 amino acids. V trimming: 0 bases; J trimming: 7 bases; junction bases outside the gene matches: 6. CDR3 region: CASSLVAGGSVTQYF. The CDR3 coding sequence is TGTGCCAGCAGCTTGGTAGCGGGGGGCTCCGTGACCCAGTACTTC.

V and J are TRBV25-1 and TRBJ1-1; 8 bases fit TRBD1. The germline V gene encodes CDR1 MGHDK and CDR2 SYGVNS. V shed 8 bases, J shed 1 base, and the junction held 0 bases outside the gene matches. This CDR3 is 12 amino acids long. CDR3 DNA sequence: TGTGCCAGCGGGACAGGGAACACTGAAGCTTTCTTT. Amino acids: CASGTGNTEAFF.